The 30 T cell receptor beta chains below all came from one sample that was sequenced in a study of control samples from healthy donors and cancer patients. Libraries were prepared by immunoSEQ multiplex PCR; TCRdb keeps only in-frame clonotypes and omits some of them. The table includes about 160,000 clones, roughly 94% detected once. The sequenced material came from PBMCs. Receptors originate from a man in his sixties with colorectal cancer.

The V call is TRBV7-6, the J call TRBJ2-2, with 7 bases aligning to TRBD1. The V gene's germline CDR1 is SGHVS and CDR2 FNYEAQ. Trimming at V came to 7 bases and at J to 0 bases, leaving 5 bases not matched to a gene. The CDR3 sequence is 15 residues long. The DNA of the CDR3 is TGTGCCAGCAACTCCGGGACAGCGAACACCGGGGAGCTGTTTTTT. Amino acids: CASNSGTANTGELFF.

The CDR3 DNA follows: TGTGCCAGCAGTTTAGACATCTCTGCTAACTATGGCTACACCTTC. Its translation is CASSLDISANYGYTF. V usage is TRBV6-2 or TRBV6-3 and J usage is TRBJ1-2; D remains unclear. The germline V gene has CDR1 MNHEY and CDR2 SVGEGT. Trimming pared 4 bases from V and 0 bases from J, leaving 12 bases between. This CDR3 is 15 amino acids long.

DNA of the CDR3: TGTGCCAGCAGCGGCCGGGACAGGTCGTCTGGCTACACCTTC. Its translation is CASSGRDRSSGYTF. This chain connects TRBV5-8 to TRBJ1-2; 8 nucleotides align to TRBD1. V lost 4 bases and J lost 7; bases outside the gene matches: 9. The CDR3 is 14 amino acids. The germline V gene has CDR1 SGHTS and CDR2 YDEGEE.

The CDR3 region is CASSLRAESSYNEQFF. DNA for the CDR3: TGTGCCAGCAGCTTAAGAGCTGAGAGCTCCTACAATGAGCAGTTCTTC. V is TRBV11-3 and J is TRBJ2-1; D not certain. Germline CDR1 is SGHNT and CDR2 is YENEEA. The V gene lost 2 bases and the J gene lost 0 bases, with 11 bases spanning the gap. This CDR3 is built from 16 residues.

This clone came up a few times. The chain combines TRBV6-1 with TRBJ1-2; tentatively, D is TRBD1 (5 bases). The CDR3 runs 13 residues. V shed 2 bases and J shed 6 bases, with 10 bases lying between them. From germline, CDR1 is MNHNS and CDR2 SASEGT. The CDR3 sequence is CASSEKGRDGYTF. The DNA for the CDR3 is TGTGCCAGCAGTGAAAAGGGGAGGGATGGCTACACCTTC.

The chain joins TRBV5-1 to TRBJ1-1; D remains unclear. Trimming took off 4 bases at V and 6 bases at J, with 13 bases between the two ends. The CDR3 extends over 13 amino acids. The germline V gene has CDR1 SGHRS and CDR2 YFSETQ. The CDR3 spells CASSPAVRSEAFF. CDR3 in DNA: TGCGCCAGCAGCCCCGCGGTTAGATCTGAAGCTTTCTTT. Supplemented by reference TRBV5-1 and TRBJ1-1, the full variable domain reads KAGVTQTPRYLIKTRGQQVTLSCSPISGHRSVSWYQQTPGQGLQFLFEYFSETQRNKGNFPGRFSGRQFSNSRSEMNVSTLELGDSALYLCASSPAVRSEAFFGQGTRLTVV.

This clone was picked up a small number of times. The V and J genes are TRBV5-1 and TRBJ1-5; TRBD1 is a possible D gene (6 bases). CDR3 size: 13 residues. Germline V gene data show CDR1 as SGHRS and CDR2 as YFSETQ. Trimming took off 1 base at V and 13 bases at J, with 15 bases between the two ends. Here the CDR3 reads CASSLNMGDTQHF. The CDR3, as DNA: TGCGCCAGCAGCTTGAACATGGGGGACACTCAGCATTTT. Based on the CDR3 plus reference TRBV5-1 and TRBJ1-5, the full variable domain is KAGVTQTPRYLIKTRGQQVTLSCSPISGHRSVSWYQQTPGQGLQFLFEYFSETQRNKGNFPGRFSGRQFSNSRSEMNVSTLELGDSALYLCASSLNMGDTQHFGDGTRLSIL.

This chain joins TRBV10-3 and TRBJ1-5; D remains ambiguous. Germline V gene lookup returns CDR1 ENHRY and CDR2 SYGVKD. This CDR3 region has 13 residues. Trimming took 2 bases from V and 6 from J, leaving 8 bases between them. CDR3 DNA: TGTGCCATCAGTGAGGGCCAGCCTCAGCCCCAGCATTTT. It specifies CAISEGQPQPQHF.

The V call is TRBV2, the J call TRBJ2-3; 9 nucleotides agree with TRBD1. J was trimmed by 3 bases and V by 3 bases; bases with no gene match: 4. The CDR3 has 15 amino acids. Germline assignment: CDR1 SNHLY and CDR2 FYNNEI. The CDR3 nucleotides are TGTGCCAGCAGTGACTGGGACAGGGAGACAGATACGCAGTATTTT. Protein sequence: CASSDWDRETDTQYF.

The chain couples TRBV12-3 or TRBV12-4 to TRBJ2-7; 7 bases align to TRBD1. V trimming: 8 bases; J trimming: 2 bases; junction bases outside the gene matches: 3. The CDR3 loop spans 12 amino acids. The CDR3 here is CASAGGAYEQYF. In DNA, the CDR3 is TGTGCCAGCGCAGGGGGAGCCTACGAGCAGTACTTC.

Points on this clone: Other DNA sequences of this sample code for an identical CDR3. The genes are TRBV5-4 and TRBJ2-5; D gene uncertain. Trimming shortened V by 3 bases and J by 2 bases, and 2 bases separated the two germline ends. Germline values: CDR1 SGHNT, CDR2 YYREEE (reference sequence). The CDR3 totals 11 residues. CDR3 nucleotide sequence: TGTGCCAGCAGCTCACAAGAGACCCAGTACTTC. Translation: CASSSQETQYF.

The V and J genes are TRBV20-1 and TRBJ2-3; 8 nucleotides line up with TRBD1. Per the germline V gene, CDR1 is DFQATT and CDR2 is SNEGSKA (reference sequence). Germline trimming cut 3 bases from V and 7 bases from J; bases unmatched to any gene: 12. This CDR3 is 15 amino acids long. The DNA of the CDR3 is TGCAGTGCTAGTTGGGCAGGGGGCGTTTTTCATACGCAGTATTTT. It specifies CSASWAGGVFHTQYF.

This clone was counted between two and nine times. This rearrangement joins TRBV5-1 to TRBJ2-7; D call uncertain. V was cut by 0 bases and J by 1 base, with 14 bases left in between. CDR3 size: 16 residues. Germline V gene lookup returns CDR1 SGHRS and CDR2 YFSETQ. CDR3 bases: TGCGCCAGCAGCTTGGCCCCGGACGGGTTGTCCTACGAGCAGTACTTC. Encoded protein: CASSLAPDGLSYEQYF. Full variable domain (missing parts from reference TRBV5-1 and TRBJ2-7): KAGVTQTPRYLIKTRGQQVTLSCSPISGHRSVSWYQQTPGQGLQFLFEYFSETQRNKGNFPGRFSGRQFSNSRSEMNVSTLELGDSALYLCASSLAPDGLSYEQYFGPGTRLTVT.

The gene calls are TRBV6-5 and TRBJ1-4, with 10 bases lining up with TRBD1. CDR1 and CDR2 (germline): MNHEY, SVGAGI. CDR3 length: 14 amino acids. The V segment lost 6 bases and the J segment 8 bases; nucleotides outside the gene matches: 6. The chain's CDR3 is CASSETGGNEKLFF. CDR3 sequence (DNA): TGTGCCAGCAGCGAGACAGGGGGCAACGAAAAACTGTTTTTT.

J is TRBJ1-1 and V is TRBV6-5; D possibly corresponds to TRBD1 (5 bases). The V end lost 6 bases, the J end lost 0 bases, and 11 bases lay between the germline ends. Germline loops: CDR1 MNHEY, CDR2 SVGAGI. The CDR3 runs to 14 residues. CDR3 protein: CASSDTGMNTEAFF. CDR3 sequence (DNA): TGTGCCAGCAGCGACACAGGTATGAACACTGAAGCTTTCTTT.

In DNA, the CDR3 is TGTGCCAGTAGTATCGGGTTTAGTTCAATCAATCAGCCCCAGCATTTT. Its translation: CASSIGFSSINQPQHF. V gene TRBV19 combines with J gene TRBJ1-5; D gene unclear. Between the trimmed V and J ends, which lost 3 bases and 3 bases, there was a span of 15 bases. CDR3 size: 16 residues. Germline values: CDR1 LNHDA, CDR2 SQIVND (reference sequence). Combining the CDR3 with reference TRBV19 and TRBJ1-5 gives the whole variable domain DGGITQSPKYLFRKEGQNVTLSCEQNLNHDAMYWYRQDPGQGLRLIYYSQIVNDFQKGDIAEGYSVSREKKESFPLTVTSAQKNPTAFYLCASSIGFSSINQPQHFGDGTRLSIL.

The rearrangement links TRBV6-5 to TRBJ1-1, with D possibly TRBD1 on 5 matching bases. The CDR3 loop spans 13 amino acids. V was clipped by 5 bases and J by 6 bases, with 13 bases between them. Germline CDR1 reads MNHEY; CDR2 reads SVGAGI. CDR3 region: CASSRRGAAEAFF. The CDR3 DNA reads TGTGCCAGCAGTCGGCGGGGCGCGGCTGAAGCTTTCTTT.

The rearrangement links TRBV2 to TRBJ1-5, with 10 nucleotides matching TRBD1. This CDR3 region has 17 residues. From germline, CDR1 is SNHLY and CDR2 FYNNEI. After removal of 4 bases from V and 1 base from J, the junction contained 7 bases not matched to a gene. CDR3 nucleotide sequence: TGTGCCAGCAGTGGCCGACAGGGGGCGTTGAGCAATCAGCCCCAGCATTTT. Translating it yields CASSGRQGALSNQPQHF.

In its sample, this clone was seen once. V gene TRBV6-1 combines with J gene TRBJ1-5; D is ambiguous. The CDR3 contains 17 residues. Trimming removed 0 bases from V and 2 bases from J, with 14 bases in between. The germline CDR1 and CDR2 sequences are MNHNS and SASEGT. CDR3 protein: CASSEALHSQGNQPQHF. Here the CDR3 DNA reads TGTGCCAGCAGTGAAGCGCTTCACAGTCAAGGCAATCAGCCCCAGCATTTT.

The V call is TRBV7-8, the J call TRBJ1-2; D is unclear. The germline V gene encodes CDR1 SGHVS and CDR2 FQNEAQ. The germline V and J ends were trimmed by 3 bases and 2 bases, with 10 bases remaining between them. This CDR3 comprises 14 residues. CDR3 coding DNA: TGTGCCAGCAGCTTTTCCCCAGAGAACTATGGCTACACCTTC. It is translated as CASSFSPENYGYTF.

This chain links TRBV5-4 with TRBJ2-7; no definite D call. The germline V gene has CDR1 SGHNT and CDR2 YYREEE (reference sequence). The CDR3 is 13 residues long. V gave up 2 bases and J gave up 1 base, with 7 bases separating them. The CDR3 sequence: CASSFTGSYEQYF. The CDR3 nucleotides read TGTGCCAGCAGCTTCACGGGTTCCTACGAGCAGTACTTC.

The chain carries TRBV11-2 and TRBJ1-1; 8 nucleotides agree with TRBD1. V trimming: 0 bases; J trimming: 4 bases; junction bases outside the gene matches: 7. Germline CDR1 and CDR2: SGHAT and FQNNGV. CDR3 length: 16 residues. CDR3 in DNA: TGTGCCAGCAGCTTAGATACCCCCGACAGGGGCACTGAAGCTTTCTTT. This translates into CASSLDTPDRGTEAFF.

The rearrangement links TRBV19 to TRBJ1-2; D gene uncertain. Germline CDR1 LNHDA, CDR2 SQIVND (reference sequence). The CDR3 runs to 12 residues. V gave up 1 base and J gave up 10 bases, with 10 bases separating them. CDR3 protein: CASSIGRVIYTF. DNA of the CDR3: TGTGCCAGTAGTATAGGGCGAGTAATCTACACCTTC.

The chain links TRBV19 to TRBJ2-3; possibly TRBD1 or TRBD2 for D (6 bases each). Germline V gene data show CDR1 as LNHDA and CDR2 as SQIVND (reference sequence). V dropped 1 base and J dropped 1 base, with 9 bases sitting between them. CDR3 length equals 15 residues. CDR3 region: CASSIAGAGTDTQYF. The CDR3 DNA is TGTGCCAGTAGTATAGCGGGGGCGGGCACAGATACGCAGTATTTT.

This sequence joins TRBV5-1 and TRBJ2-3; D is ambiguous. The CDR3 extends over 13 amino acids. CDR1 SGHRS and CDR2 YFSETQ come from the germline V gene. The germline V and J ends were trimmed by 5 bases and 2 bases, with 9 bases remaining between them. The CDR3 DNA reads as TGCGCCAGCAGTTATCCCCCCACAGATACGCAGTATTTT. Amino acid sequence: CASSYPPTDTQYF.

This clone has a handful of counts. The chain couples TRBV30 to TRBJ1-4; 7 bases align to TRBD1. This CDR3 region has 14 residues. Trimming cost V 2 bases and J 4 bases; bases outside gene matches: 4. Per the germline V gene, CDR1 is GTSNPN and CDR2 is SVGIG (reference sequence). This CDR3 reads CAWSRDSVNEKLFF. As DNA, the CDR3 is TGTGCCTGGAGTCGGGACAGCGTTAATGAAAAACTGTTTTTT.

V usage is TRBV7-6 and J usage is TRBJ2-5; D gene ambiguous. V lost 4 bases to trimming and J lost 3 bases, with 15 bases between them. CDR3 length: 15 residues. Germline assignment: CDR1 SGHVS and CDR2 FNYEAQ. CDR3 sequence reads: CASSSSGIGKETQYF. The CDR3 nucleotides read TGTGCCAGCAGCTCATCTGGGATAGGGAAAGAGACCCAGTACTTC.

The chain combines TRBV5-6 with TRBJ2-1, with D unresolved. The CDR3 sequence is 13 residues long. V lost 1 base and J 5 bases, leaving 7 bases between the germline ends. Germline loops: CDR1 SGHDT, CDR2 YYEEEE. The CDR3 DNA sequence: TGTGCCAGCAGCTTGCCAGCCGACAATGAGCAGTTCTTC. It codes for CASSLPADNEQFF.

This sequence joins TRBV5-6 and TRBJ2-3; either TRBD1 or TRBD2 may fit D (5 bases each). Deletions cut 1 base from V and 1 base from J, with 16 bases between. Germline CDR1 reads SGHDT; CDR2 reads YYEEEE. There are 17 residues in the CDR3. CDR3 DNA sequence: TGTGCCAGCAGCTTGACGGGACGGCTAAAGGGCACAGATACGCAGTATTTT. Translating gives CASSLTGRLKGTDTQYF.

This chain connects TRBV3-1 (or the pseudogene TRBV3-2) to TRBJ1-4, with a tentative D call TRBD1 (5 bases). The CDR3 length is 15 residues. Germline V gene lookup returns CDR1 LGHDT and CDR2 YNNKEL (reference sequence). Trimming cost V 7 bases and J 5 bases, with 17 bases left between them. DNA of the CDR3: TGTGCCAGCACCCCCCGCGGGGGACCGAATGAAAAACTGTTTTTT. This encodes CASTPRGGPNEKLFF.